This TCR beta chain was observed in a study of blood T cell repertoires in COVID-19. In germline, CDR1 is MNHEY, CDR2 SVGAGI. The CDR3 consists of 14 residues. Deletions cut 6 bases from V and 3 bases from J, with 14 bases between. As originally analysed: Reference gene primer amplification gave estimated nucleated cell counts. Repertoires were generated with immunoSEQ multiplex PCR, while TCRdb's copy carries only in-frame clones and drops some. Clone size and V and J calls were adopted from that table, with D and trimming inferred from the DNA. The sample has about 98,000 clones, about 80% seen once.

The V and J genes are TRBV6-5 and TRBJ1-2; weak D call: TRBD1 (6 bases). The clonotype originates from a man older than 75 with acute or convalescent COVID-19. Sequenced: peripheral blood. Written as DNA, the CDR3 is TGTGCCAGCAGGTCTGGGGGGGGCGACTATGGCTACACCTTC. Residues: CASRSGGGDYGYTF.